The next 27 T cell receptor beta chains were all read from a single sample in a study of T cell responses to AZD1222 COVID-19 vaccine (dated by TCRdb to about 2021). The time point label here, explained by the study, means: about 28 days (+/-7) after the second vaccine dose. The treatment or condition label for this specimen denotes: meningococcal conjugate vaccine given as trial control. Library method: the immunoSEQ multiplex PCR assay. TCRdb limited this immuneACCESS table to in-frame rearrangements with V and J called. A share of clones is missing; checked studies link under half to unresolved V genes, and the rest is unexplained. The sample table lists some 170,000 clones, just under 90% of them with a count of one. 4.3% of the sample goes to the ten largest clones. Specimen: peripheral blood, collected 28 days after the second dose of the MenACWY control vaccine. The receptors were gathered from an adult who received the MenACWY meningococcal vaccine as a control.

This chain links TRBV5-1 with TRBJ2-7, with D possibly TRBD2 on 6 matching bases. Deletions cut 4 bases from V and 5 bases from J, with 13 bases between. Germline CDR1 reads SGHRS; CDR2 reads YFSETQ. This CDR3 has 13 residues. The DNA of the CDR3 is TGCGCCAGCAGCGGCGGGACTTCGCACGAGCAGTACTTC. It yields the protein CASSGGTSHEQYF.

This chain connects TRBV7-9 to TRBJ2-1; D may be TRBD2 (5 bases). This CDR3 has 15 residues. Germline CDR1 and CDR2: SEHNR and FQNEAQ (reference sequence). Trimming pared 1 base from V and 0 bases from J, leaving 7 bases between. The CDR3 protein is CASSLVGSSYNEQFF. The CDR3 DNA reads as TGTGCCAGCAGCTTAGTTGGGAGCTCCTACAATGAGCAGTTCTTC.

CDR3 loop: CASSLGQLTGELFF. The CDR3, as DNA: TGCGCCAGCAGCTTGGGACAGCTAACCGGGGAGCTGTTTTTT. V and J are TRBV5-1 and TRBJ2-2; D perhaps matches TRBD1 (5 bases). The CDR3 contains 14 residues. CDR1 and CDR2 (germline): SGHRS, YFSETQ. Trimming cost V 0 bases and J 5 bases, with 8 bases left between them.

The CDR3 region is CASGPHRGRFF. As DNA, the CDR3 is TGTGCCAGCGGTCCACACAGGGGTCGGTTCTTC. This chain uses TRBV2 with TRBJ2-1; 7 bases are a match to TRBD1. With V trimmed by 8 bases and J by 15 bases, 10 bases remained unmatched. This CDR3 contains 11 residues. Germline CDR1 and CDR2: SNHLY and FYNNEI.

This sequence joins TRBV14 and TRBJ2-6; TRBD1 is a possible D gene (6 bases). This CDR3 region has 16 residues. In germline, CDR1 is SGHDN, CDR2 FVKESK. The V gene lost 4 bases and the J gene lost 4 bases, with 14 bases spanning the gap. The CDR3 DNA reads TGTGCCAGCAGCCCCCGGGCAGGGGCAGGGGCCAACGTCCTGACTTTC. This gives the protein CASSPRAGAGANVLTF. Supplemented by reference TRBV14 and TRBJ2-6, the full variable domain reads EAGVTQFPSHSVIEKGQTVTLRCDPISGHDNLYWYRRVMGKEIKFLLHFVKESKQDESGMPNNRFLAERTGGTYSTLKVQPAELEDSGVYFCASSPRAGAGANVLTFGAGSRLTVL.

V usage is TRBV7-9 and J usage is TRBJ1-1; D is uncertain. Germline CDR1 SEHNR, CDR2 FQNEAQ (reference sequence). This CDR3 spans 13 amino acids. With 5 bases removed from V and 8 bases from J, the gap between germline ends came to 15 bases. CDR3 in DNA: TGTGCCAGCAGCGCCACGGCGGTGGGGGAAGCTTTCTTT. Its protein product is CASSATAVGEAFF. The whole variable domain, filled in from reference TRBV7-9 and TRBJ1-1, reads DTGVSQNPRHKITKRGQNVTFRCDPISEHNRLYWYRQTLGQGPEFLTYFQNEAQLEKSRLLSDRFSAERPKGSFSTLEIQRTEQGDSAMYLCASSATAVGEAFFGQGTRLTVV.

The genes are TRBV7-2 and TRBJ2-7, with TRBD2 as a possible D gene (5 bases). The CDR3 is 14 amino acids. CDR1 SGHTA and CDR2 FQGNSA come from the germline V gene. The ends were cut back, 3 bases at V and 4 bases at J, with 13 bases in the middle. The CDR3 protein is CASSLALLGYEQYF. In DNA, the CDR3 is TGTGCCAGCAGCTTGGCATTACTAGGATACGAGCAGTACTTC.

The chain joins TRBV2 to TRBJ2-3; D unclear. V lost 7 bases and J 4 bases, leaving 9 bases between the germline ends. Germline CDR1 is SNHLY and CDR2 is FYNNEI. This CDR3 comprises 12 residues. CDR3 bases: TGTGCCAGCAAAGCGTCCCCAGATACGCAGTATTTT. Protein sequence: CASKASPDTQYF.

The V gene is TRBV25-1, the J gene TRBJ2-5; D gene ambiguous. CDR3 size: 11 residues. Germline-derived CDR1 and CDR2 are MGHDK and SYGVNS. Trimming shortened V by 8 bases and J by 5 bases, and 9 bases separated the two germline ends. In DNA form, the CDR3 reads TGTGCCAGCGGCAGGACGGAGACCCAGTACTTC. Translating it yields CASGRTETQYF.

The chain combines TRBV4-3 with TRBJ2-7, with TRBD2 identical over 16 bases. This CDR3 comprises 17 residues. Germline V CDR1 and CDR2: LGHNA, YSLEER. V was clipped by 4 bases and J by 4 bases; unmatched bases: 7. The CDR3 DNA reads TGCGCCAGCAGCCCCGGGACTAGCGGGAGGGCCGGGTACGAGCAGTACTTC. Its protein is CASSPGTSGRAGYEQYF.

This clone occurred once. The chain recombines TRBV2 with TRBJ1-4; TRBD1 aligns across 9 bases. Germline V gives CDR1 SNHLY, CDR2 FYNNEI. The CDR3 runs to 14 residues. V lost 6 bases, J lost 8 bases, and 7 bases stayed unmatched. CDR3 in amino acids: CASRDRGLLEKLFF. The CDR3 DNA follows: TGTGCCAGCAGGGACAGGGGTTTATTGGAAAAACTGTTTTTT.

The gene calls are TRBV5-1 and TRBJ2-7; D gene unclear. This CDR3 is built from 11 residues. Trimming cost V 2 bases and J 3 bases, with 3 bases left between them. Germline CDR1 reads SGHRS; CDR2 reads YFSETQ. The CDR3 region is CASSLYYEQYF. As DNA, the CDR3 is TGCGCCAGCAGCTTATACTACGAGCAGTACTTC.

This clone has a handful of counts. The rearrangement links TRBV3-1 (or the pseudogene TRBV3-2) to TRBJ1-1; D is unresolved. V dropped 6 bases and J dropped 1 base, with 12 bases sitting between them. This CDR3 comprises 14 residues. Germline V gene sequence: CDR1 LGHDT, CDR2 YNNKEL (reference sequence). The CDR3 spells CASRRTSRNTEAFF. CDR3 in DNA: TGTGCCAGCAGGCGCACCTCTAGGAACACTGAAGCTTTCTTT.

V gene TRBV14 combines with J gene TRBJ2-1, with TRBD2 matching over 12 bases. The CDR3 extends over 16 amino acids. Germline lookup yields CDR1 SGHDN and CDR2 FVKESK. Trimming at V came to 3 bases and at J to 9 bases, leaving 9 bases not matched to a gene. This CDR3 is CASSQITSGRSSEQFF. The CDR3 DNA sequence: TGTGCCAGCAGCCAGATCACTAGCGGGAGGTCGAGTGAGCAGTTCTTC.

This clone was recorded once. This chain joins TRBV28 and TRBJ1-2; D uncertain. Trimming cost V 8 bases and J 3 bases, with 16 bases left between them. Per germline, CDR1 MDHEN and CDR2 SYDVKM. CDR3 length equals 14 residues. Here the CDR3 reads CASSGGPQHYGYTF. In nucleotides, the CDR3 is TGTGCCAGCTCTGGTGGGCCGCAACACTATGGCTACACCTTC.

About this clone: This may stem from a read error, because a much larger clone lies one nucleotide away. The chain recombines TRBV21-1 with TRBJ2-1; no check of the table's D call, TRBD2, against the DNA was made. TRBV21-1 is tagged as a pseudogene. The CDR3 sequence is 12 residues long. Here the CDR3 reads CASSRVRDEQFF. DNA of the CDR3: TGTGCCAGCAGCAGGGTTCGGGATGAGCAGTTCTTC.

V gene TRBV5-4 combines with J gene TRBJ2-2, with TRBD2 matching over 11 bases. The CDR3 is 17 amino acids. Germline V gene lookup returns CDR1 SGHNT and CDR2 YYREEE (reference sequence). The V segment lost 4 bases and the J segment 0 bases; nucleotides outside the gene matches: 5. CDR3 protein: CASSPPTSGANTGELFF. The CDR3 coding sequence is TGTGCCAGCAGCCCACCGACTAGCGGGGCGAACACCGGGGAGCTGTTTTTT. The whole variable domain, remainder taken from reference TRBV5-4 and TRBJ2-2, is ETGVTQSPTHLIKTRGQQVTLRCSSQSGHNTVSWYQQALGQGPQFIFQYYREEENGRGNFPPRFSGLQFPNYSSELNVNALELDDSALYLCASSPPTSGANTGELFFGEGSRLTVL.

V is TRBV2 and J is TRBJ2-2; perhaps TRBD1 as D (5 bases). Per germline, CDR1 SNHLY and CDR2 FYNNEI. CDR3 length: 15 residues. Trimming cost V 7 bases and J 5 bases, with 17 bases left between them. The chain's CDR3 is CASKQTVLGTGELFF. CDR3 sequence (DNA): TGTGCCAGCAAGCAGACAGTGTTGGGGACCGGGGAGCTGTTTTTT.

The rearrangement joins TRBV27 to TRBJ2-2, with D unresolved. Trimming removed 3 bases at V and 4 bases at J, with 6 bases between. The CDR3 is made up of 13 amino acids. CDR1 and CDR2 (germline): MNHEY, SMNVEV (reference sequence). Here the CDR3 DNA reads TGTGCCAGCAGTTTCATCTTCACCGGGGAGCTGTTTTTT. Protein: CASSFIFTGELFF.

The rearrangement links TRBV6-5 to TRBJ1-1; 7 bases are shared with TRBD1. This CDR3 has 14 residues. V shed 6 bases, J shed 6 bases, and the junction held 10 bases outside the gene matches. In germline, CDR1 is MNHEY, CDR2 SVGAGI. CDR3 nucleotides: TGTGCCAGCAGATCGGACAGGCCCCGTCCTGAAGCTTTCTTT. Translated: CASRSDRPRPEAFF.

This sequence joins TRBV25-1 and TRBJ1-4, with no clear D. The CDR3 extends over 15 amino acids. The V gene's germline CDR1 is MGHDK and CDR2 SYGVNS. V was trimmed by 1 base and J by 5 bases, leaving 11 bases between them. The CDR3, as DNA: TGTGCCAGCAGTGAATCCAGGCTCTCGAATGAAAAACTGTTTTTT. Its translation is CASSESRLSNEKLFF.

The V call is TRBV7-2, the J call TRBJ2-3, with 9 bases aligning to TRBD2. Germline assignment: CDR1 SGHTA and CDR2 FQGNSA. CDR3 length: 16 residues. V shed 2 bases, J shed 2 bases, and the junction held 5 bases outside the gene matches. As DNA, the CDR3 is TGTGCCAGCAGCTTATTTTCTAGCGGGAACACAGATACGCAGTATTTT. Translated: CASSLFSSGNTDTQYF. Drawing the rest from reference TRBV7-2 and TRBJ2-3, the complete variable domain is GAGVSQSPSNKVTEKGKDVELRCDPISGHTALYWYRQSLGQGLEFLIYFQGNSAPDKSGLPSDRFSAERTGGSVSTLTIQRTQQEDSAVYLCASSLFSSGNTDTQYFGPGTRLTVL.

CDR3 in amino acids: CASSLTMGQSYEQYF. CDR3 nucleotide sequence: TGTGCCAGCAGTCTAACAATGGGACAGTCCTACGAGCAGTACTTC. The rearrangement links TRBV6-5 to TRBJ2-7; TRBD1 matches 7 bases. The trim removed 5 bases at V and 1 base at J, leaving 8 bases unmatched. Germline lookup yields CDR1 MNHEY and CDR2 SVGAGI. The CDR3 is made up of 15 amino acids.

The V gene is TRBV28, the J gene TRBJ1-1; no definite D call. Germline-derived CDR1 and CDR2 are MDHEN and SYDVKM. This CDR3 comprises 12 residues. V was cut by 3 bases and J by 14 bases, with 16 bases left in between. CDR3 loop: CASSLLTNYAFF. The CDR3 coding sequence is TGTGCCAGCAGTTTGTTGACAAACTACGCCTTCTTT. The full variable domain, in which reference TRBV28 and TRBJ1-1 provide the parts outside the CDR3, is DVKVTQSSRYLVKRTGEKVFLECVQDMDHENMFWYRQDPGLGLRLIYFSYDVKMKEKGDIPEGYSVSREKKERFSLILESASTNQTSMYLCASSLLTNYAFFGQGTRLTVV.

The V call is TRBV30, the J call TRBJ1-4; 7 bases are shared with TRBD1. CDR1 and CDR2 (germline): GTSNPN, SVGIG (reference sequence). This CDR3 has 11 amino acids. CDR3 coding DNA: TGTGCACAGGGGTTTAATGAAAAACTGTTTTTT. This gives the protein CAQGFNEKLFF. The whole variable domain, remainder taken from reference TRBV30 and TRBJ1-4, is SQTIHQWPATLVQPVGSPLSLECTVEGTSNPNLYWYRQAAGRGLQLLFYSVGIGQISSEVPQNLSASRPQDRQFILSSKKLLLSDSGFYLCAQGFNEKLFFGSGTQLSVL.

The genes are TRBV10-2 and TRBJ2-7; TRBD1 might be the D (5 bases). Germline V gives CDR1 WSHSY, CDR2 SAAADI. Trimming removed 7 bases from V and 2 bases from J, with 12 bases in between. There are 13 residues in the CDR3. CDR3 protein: CASTRQGPYEQYF. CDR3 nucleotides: TGCGCCAGCACCCGTCAGGGTCCCTACGAGCAGTACTTC.

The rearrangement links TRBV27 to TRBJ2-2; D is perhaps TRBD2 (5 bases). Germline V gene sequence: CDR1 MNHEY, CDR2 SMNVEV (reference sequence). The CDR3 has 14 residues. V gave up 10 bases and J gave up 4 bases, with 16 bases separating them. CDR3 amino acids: CATKIATSTGELFF. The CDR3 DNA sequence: TGTGCCACCAAGATAGCGACAAGCACCGGGGAGCTGTTTTTT.